This is a list of T cell receptor beta chains from one sample in a study of Ad26.COV2.S vaccination and SARS-CoV-2 variants. This table comes from immunoSEQ multiplex PCR, and its TCRdb copy is limited to in-frame clones, with some not included. Here the sample spans about 320,000 clones, 70% to 90% being singletons. Specimen: peripheral blood, collected in a trial of Ad26.COV2.S vaccine versus placebo. Source of these receptors: a person aged 18 to 59 who received the Ad26.COV2.S COVID-19 vaccine or a placebo. Both conserved end residues are part of each CDR3. Each record gives: J gene, D gene, V gene, clone size, CDR3 protein, CDR3 DNA. The D gene is left open where the match is weak. Some rows have no size entry. The others give once, few or many, or a class for an expanded clone.

j_call: TRBJ2-3; d_call: NA; v_call: TRBV5-1; clone_size: NA; cdr3_aa: CASSLAAFDTDTQYF; cdr3_nt: TGCGCCAGCAGCTTGGCCGCCTTCGACACAGATACGCAGTATTTT
j_call: TRBJ1-5; d_call: NA; v_call: TRBV24-1; clone_size: few; cdr3_aa: CATSDSRVGLGPQHF; cdr3_nt: TGTGCCACCAGTGACTCCCGCGTGGGCTTAGGGCCCCAGCATTTT
j_call: TRBJ1-5; d_call: NA; v_call: TRBV18; clone_size: NA; cdr3_aa: CASSLNRAPEPQHF; cdr3_nt: TGTGCCAGCTCACTCAACAGGGCCCCTGAACCCCAGCATTTT
j_call: TRBJ1-3; d_call: NA; v_call: TRBV5-6; clone_size: NA; cdr3_aa: CASSLGRGMSSGNTIYF; cdr3_nt: TGTGCCAGCAGCTTGGGAAGGGGCATGAGCTCTGGAAACACCATATATTTT
j_call: TRBJ2-5; d_call: NA; v_call: TRBV5-1; clone_size: few; cdr3_aa: CASSLEGQETQYF; cdr3_nt: TGCGCCAGCAGCTTGGAGGGCCAAGAGACCCAGTACTTC
j_call: TRBJ1-5; d_call: NA; v_call: TRBV3-1/TRBV3-2; clone_size: few; cdr3_aa: CASSQAHGGQPQHF; cdr3_nt: TGTGCCAGCAGCCAAGCCCACGGGGGACAGCCCCAGCATTTT
j_call: TRBJ2-2; d_call: NA; v_call: TRBV14; clone_size: NA; cdr3_aa: CASSPRGQAGELFF; cdr3_nt: TGTGCCAGCAGCCCTCGGGGGCAAGCCGGGGAGCTGTTTTTT
j_call: TRBJ2-2; d_call: NA; v_call: TRBV11-2; clone_size: NA; cdr3_aa: CASSFGSATGELFF; cdr3_nt: TGTGCCAGCAGCTTCGGGAGTGCAACCGGGGAGCTGTTTTTT
j_call: TRBJ2-5; d_call: NA; v_call: TRBV3-1/TRBV3-2; clone_size: NA; cdr3_aa: CASSQGLQGFQETQYF; cdr3_nt: TGTGCCAGCAGCCAAGGGCTCCAGGGATTTCAAGAGACCCAGTACTTC
j_call: TRBJ2-2; d_call: NA; v_call: TRBV29-1; clone_size: NA; cdr3_aa: CSVTRDTGELFF; cdr3_nt: TGCAGCGTGACTCGGGACACCGGGGAGCTGTTTTTT
j_call: TRBJ1-1; d_call: TRBD1; v_call: TRBV7-6; clone_size: NA; cdr3_aa: CASSSQQGMNTEAFF; cdr3_nt: TGTGCCAGCAGCTCGCAACAGGGGATGAACACTGAAGCTTTCTTT
j_call: TRBJ2-5; d_call: TRBD1; v_call: TRBV18; clone_size: NA; cdr3_aa: CASSPFDRGLVETQYF; cdr3_nt: TGTGCCAGCTCACCATTTGACAGGGGTTTAGTAGAGACCCAGTACTTC
j_call: TRBJ1-2; d_call: TRBD1; v_call: TRBV5-8; clone_size: NA; cdr3_aa: CASSPRWDRNYGYTF; cdr3_nt: TGTGCCAGCAGCCCCCGGTGGGACAGGAACTATGGCTACACCTTC
j_call: TRBJ1-1; d_call: NA; v_call: TRBV7-2; clone_size: NA; cdr3_aa: CASSHIPEGGNTEAFF; cdr3_nt: TGTGCCAGCAGCCACATACCTGAGGGCGGGAACACTGAAGCTTTCTTT
j_call: TRBJ1-1; d_call: NA; v_call: TRBV28; clone_size: NA; cdr3_aa: CASKGGGRTEAFF; cdr3_nt: TGTGCCAGCAAGGGGGGAGGTCGGACTGAAGCTTTCTTT
j_call: TRBJ1-5; d_call: NA; v_call: TRBV19; clone_size: NA; cdr3_aa: CASSKGGVTSNQPQHF; cdr3_nt: TGTGCCAGTAGTAAGGGGGGGGTCACCAGCAATCAGCCCCAGCATTTT
j_call: TRBJ1-6; d_call: NA; v_call: TRBV19; clone_size: NA; cdr3_aa: CASSTTDLGSPLHF; cdr3_nt: TGTGCCAGTAGTACGACAGACCTCGGTTCACCCCTCCACTTT
j_call: TRBJ1-6; d_call: NA; v_call: TRBV7-2; clone_size: NA; cdr3_aa: CASSRNAAGDGPLHF; cdr3_nt: TGTGCCAGCAGCCGGAACGCAGCAGGGGACGGACCCCTCCACTTT
j_call: TRBJ2-5; d_call: NA; v_call: TRBV27; clone_size: once; cdr3_aa: CASSVNRDTISRRETQYF; cdr3_nt: TGTGCCAGCAGTGTCAACCGGGACACTATTTCGCGACGAGAGACCCAGTACTTC
j_call: TRBJ2-3; d_call: TRBD1; v_call: TRBV5-1; clone_size: NA; cdr3_aa: CASSLGYRGADTQYF; cdr3_nt: TGCGCCAGCAGCTTAGGCTACAGGGGGGCAGATACGCAGTATTTT
j_call: TRBJ1-2; d_call: NA; v_call: TRBV5-1; clone_size: NA; cdr3_aa: CASSFLDPSYGYTF; cdr3_nt: TGCGCCAGCAGCTTTTTGGATCCCTCCTATGGCTACACCTTC
j_call: TRBJ2-2; d_call: TRBD2; v_call: TRBV4-2; clone_size: NA; cdr3_aa: CASSQAPIGGANTGELFF; cdr3_nt: TGTGCCAGCAGCCAAGCTCCTATCGGGGGGGCTAACACCGGGGAGCTGTTTTTT
j_call: TRBJ1-1; d_call: NA; v_call: TRBV11-2; clone_size: NA; cdr3_aa: CASSLVLEREAFF; cdr3_nt: TGTGCCAGCAGCTTAGTCCTGGAGCGGGAAGCTTTCTTT
j_call: TRBJ1-1; d_call: NA; v_call: TRBV2; clone_size: few; cdr3_aa: CASSGGVNTEAFF; cdr3_nt: TGTGCCAGCAGTGGAGGGGTGAACACTGAAGCTTTCTTT
j_call: TRBJ2-7; d_call: TRBD1; v_call: TRBV6-5; clone_size: NA; cdr3_aa: CASRNRGRDEQYF; cdr3_nt: TGTGCCAGCAGGAACAGGGGGCGCGACGAGCAGTACTTC
j_call: TRBJ1-5; d_call: TRBD1; v_call: TRBV7-8; clone_size: NA; cdr3_aa: CASSEGQAFNQPQHF; cdr3_nt: TGTGCCAGCAGCGAAGGACAGGCCTTCAATCAGCCCCAGCATTTT
j_call: TRBJ1-6; d_call: TRBD1; v_call: TRBV7-2; clone_size: NA; cdr3_aa: CASSLVGQGYNSPLHF; cdr3_nt: TGTGCCAGCAGCTTAGTGGGACAGGGATATAATTCACCCCTCCACTTT
j_call: TRBJ2-3; d_call: TRBD2; v_call: TRBV19; clone_size: NA; cdr3_aa: CASALRAGGLTLGDTQYF; cdr3_nt: TGTGCCAGCGCCCTAAGGGCGGGGGGACTGACGTTAGGAGATACGCAGTATTTT
j_call: TRBJ2-7; d_call: NA; v_call: TRBV6-5; clone_size: few; cdr3_aa: CASRDWEEQYF; cdr3_nt: TGTGCCAGCAGGGATTGGGAGGAGCAGTACTTC
j_call: TRBJ2-7; d_call: NA; v_call: TRBV7-6; clone_size: NA; cdr3_aa: CASSLTDSSYEQYF; cdr3_nt: TGTGCCAGCAGCTTGACGGACAGCTCCTACGAGCAGTACTTC
j_call: TRBJ1-2; d_call: NA; v_call: TRBV2; clone_size: few; cdr3_aa: CASSALGVITF; cdr3_nt: TGTGCCAGCAGTGCCCTGGGGGTAATCACCTTC
j_call: TRBJ1-6; d_call: NA; v_call: TRBV27; clone_size: few; cdr3_aa: CASSAGQQLYSPLHF; cdr3_nt: TGTGCCAGCAGCGCCGGACAGCAATTATATTCACCCCTCCACTTT
j_call: TRBJ1-2; d_call: NA; v_call: TRBV28; clone_size: NA; cdr3_aa: CAITGGINNYGYTF; cdr3_nt: TGTGCCATCACCGGCGGGATTAATAACTATGGCTACACCTTC